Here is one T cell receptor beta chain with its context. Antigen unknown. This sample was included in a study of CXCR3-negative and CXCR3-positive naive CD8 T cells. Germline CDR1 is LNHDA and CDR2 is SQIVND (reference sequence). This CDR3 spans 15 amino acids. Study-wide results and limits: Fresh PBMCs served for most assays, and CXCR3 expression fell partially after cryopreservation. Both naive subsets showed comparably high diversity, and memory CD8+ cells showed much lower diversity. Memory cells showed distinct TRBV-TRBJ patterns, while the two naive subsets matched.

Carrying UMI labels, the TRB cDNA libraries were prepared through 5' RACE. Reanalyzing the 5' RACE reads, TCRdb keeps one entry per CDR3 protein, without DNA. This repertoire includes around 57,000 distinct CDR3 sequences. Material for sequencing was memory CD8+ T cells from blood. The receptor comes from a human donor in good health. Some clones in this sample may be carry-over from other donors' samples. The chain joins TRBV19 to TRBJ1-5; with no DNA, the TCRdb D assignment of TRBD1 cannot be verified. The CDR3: CASSVGKLSNQPQHF.